Presented here are 9 T cell receptor beta chains from one specimen sequenced in a study of blood T cell repertoires in COVID-19. The data were produced by immunoSEQ multiplex PCR, yet TCRdb's version contains in-frame clones alone and is incomplete. The sample has 150,000 to 200,000 clones, 85% seen once; the top ten hold approximately 5.4%. The specimen sequenced was peripheral blood. These receptors originate from a woman aged 45 to 65 with COVID-19, enrolled during active disease.

This chain uses TRBV9 with TRBJ2-3; D might be TRBD1 (5 bases). Trimming removed 3 bases from V and 1 base from J, with 15 bases in between. From germline, CDR1 is SGDLS and CDR2 YYNGEE. The CDR3 has 16 amino acids. CDR3 in DNA: TGTGCCAGCAGCGAGAGGCCCTCGACAGGCACAGATACGCAGTATTTT. Its protein product is CASSERPSTGTDTQYF.

The CDR3 region has the DNA TGTGCCAGCTCACCACGACAGGGATCTGGAAACACCATATATTTT. Translation: CASSPRQGSGNTIYF. The J gene is TRBJ1-3, the V gene TRBV18, with 7 nucleotides matching TRBD1. V trimming: 1 base; J trimming: 1 base; junction bases outside the gene matches: 1. The CDR3 has 15 residues. Germline CDR1 and CDR2: KGHSH and LQKENI. Drawing the rest from reference TRBV18 and TRBJ1-3, the complete variable domain is NAGVMQNPRHLVRRRGQEARLRCSPMKGHSHVYWYRQLPEEGLKFMVYLQKENIIDESGMPKERFSAEFPKEGPSILRIQQVVRGDSAAYFCASSPRQGSGNTIYFGEGSWLTVV.

The chain employs TRBV6-5 and TRBJ1-5; tentative D call: TRBD1 (6 bases). This CDR3 is 15 amino acids long. Per germline, CDR1 MNHEY and CDR2 SVGAGI. Deletions cut 6 bases from V and 1 base from J, with 13 bases between. The CDR3 region is CASRTPGVSNQPQHF. The CDR3 DNA follows: TGTGCCAGCAGAACCCCAGGGGTAAGCAATCAGCCCCAGCATTTT.

J is TRBJ1-2 and V is TRBV2; no definite D call. The CDR3 covers 14 residues. Per the germline V gene, CDR1 is SNHLY and CDR2 is FYNNEI. Between the trimmed V and J ends, which lost 3 bases and 0 bases, there was a span of 8 bases. The DNA for the CDR3 is TGTGCCAGCAGTGAGTCCAGCGCTAACTATGGCTACACCTTC. Translating gives CASSESSANYGYTF.

The rearrangement joins TRBV11-2 to TRBJ2-7, with D tentatively TRBD1 (5 bases). The V end lost 1 base, the J end lost 2 bases, and 9 bases lay between the germline ends. Germline V CDR1 and CDR2: SGHAT, FQNNGV. The CDR3 has 14 amino acids. In nucleotides, the CDR3 is TGTGCCAGCAGCTTAGTAGCAGGGACCTACGAGCAGTACTTC. Translating it yields CASSLVAGTYEQYF.

The chain uses TRBV5-1 and TRBJ1-3, with 7 bases that match TRBD1. CDR3 length: 16 residues. V was pared by 4 bases and J by 0 bases, with 7 bases of the junction left unmatched. Germline CDR1 SGHRS, CDR2 YFSETQ. Here the CDR3 reads CASSLGQVISGNTIYF. CDR3 nucleotide sequence: TGCGCCAGCAGCCTCGGACAGGTCATCTCTGGAAACACCATATATTTT.

This chain uses TRBV4-1 with TRBJ2-7; 8 bases fit TRBD2. In germline, CDR1 is MGHRA, CDR2 YSYEKL. The V segment lost 2 bases and the J segment 0 bases; nucleotides outside the gene matches: 12. The CDR3 spans 18 residues. The CDR3 sequence is CASSQPEPGGGNSYEQYF. The CDR3 coding sequence is TGCGCCAGCAGCCAACCCGAGCCGGGCGGGGGGAACTCCTACGAGCAGTACTTC.

The chain carries TRBV7-9 and TRBJ2-2; 11 bases map to TRBD1. The J segment lost 6 bases and the V segment lost 5 bases, leaving 11 bases of the junction unmatched. The germline gives CDR1 SEHNR, CDR2 FQNEAQ (reference sequence). The CDR3 totals 17 residues. CDR3 loop: CASSPPPPGQGAGELFF. The CDR3 DNA sequence: TGTGCCAGCAGCCCCCCCCCTCCGGGACAGGGGGCCGGGGAGCTGTTTTTT.

The V call is TRBV7-6, the J call TRBJ2-7; a weak D match, TRBD1 (6 bases). In germline, CDR1 is SGHVS, CDR2 FNYEAQ. The CDR3 totals 15 residues. V gave up 4 bases and J gave up 0 bases, with 13 bases separating them. The CDR3 spells CASSSAPQGSYEQYF. For the CDR3, the DNA is TGTGCCAGCAGCTCTGCCCCACAGGGCTCCTACGAGCAGTACTTC.